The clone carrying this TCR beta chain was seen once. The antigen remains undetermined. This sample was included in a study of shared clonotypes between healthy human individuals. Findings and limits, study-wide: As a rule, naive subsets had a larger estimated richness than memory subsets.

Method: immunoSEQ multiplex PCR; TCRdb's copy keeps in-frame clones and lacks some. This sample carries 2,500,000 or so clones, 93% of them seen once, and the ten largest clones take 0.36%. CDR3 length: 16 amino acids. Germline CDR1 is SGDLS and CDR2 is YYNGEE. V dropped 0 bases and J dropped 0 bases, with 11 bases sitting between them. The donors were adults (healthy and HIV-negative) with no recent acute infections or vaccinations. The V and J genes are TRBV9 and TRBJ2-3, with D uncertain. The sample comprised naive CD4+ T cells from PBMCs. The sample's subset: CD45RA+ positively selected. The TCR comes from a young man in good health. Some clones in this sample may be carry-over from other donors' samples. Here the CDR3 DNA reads TGTGCCAGCAGCGTAGCTGGTAGCCGAAGCACAGATACGCAGTATTTT. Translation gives CASSVAGSRSTDTQYF.